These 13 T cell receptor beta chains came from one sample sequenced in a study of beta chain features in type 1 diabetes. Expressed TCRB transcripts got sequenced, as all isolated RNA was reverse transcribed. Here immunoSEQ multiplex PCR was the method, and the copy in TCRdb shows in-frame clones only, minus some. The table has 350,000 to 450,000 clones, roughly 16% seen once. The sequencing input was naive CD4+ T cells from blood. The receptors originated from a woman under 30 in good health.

CDR3: CALQTGLNYGYTF. The DNA of the CDR3 is TGTGCCTTACAGACAGGGCTTAACTATGGCTACACCTTC. The genes are TRBV28 and TRBJ1-2; 7 nucleotides match TRBD1. Germline CDR1 and CDR2: MDHEN and SYDVKM. J lost 1 base, V lost 11 bases, and 7 bases had no gene match. The CDR3 is made up of 13 amino acids.

The CDR3, as DNA: TGTGCCAGCTCAAGTAGTGCGGGGAACACTGAAGCTTTCTTT. Protein product: CASSSSAGNTEAFF. This chain joins TRBV18 and TRBJ1-1; no reliable D call. V was shortened by 5 bases and J by 1 base, with 11 bases between the two germline ends. Germline V gene lookup returns CDR1 KGHSH and CDR2 LQKENI. This CDR3 has 14 amino acids.

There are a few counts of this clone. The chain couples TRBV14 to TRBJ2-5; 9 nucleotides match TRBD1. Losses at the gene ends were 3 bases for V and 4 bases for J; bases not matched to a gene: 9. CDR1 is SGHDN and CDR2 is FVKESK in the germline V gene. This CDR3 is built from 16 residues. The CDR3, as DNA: TGTGCCAGCAGCCACCAGGACAGGGGCCTCCGAGAGACCCAGTACTTC. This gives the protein CASSHQDRGLRETQYF.

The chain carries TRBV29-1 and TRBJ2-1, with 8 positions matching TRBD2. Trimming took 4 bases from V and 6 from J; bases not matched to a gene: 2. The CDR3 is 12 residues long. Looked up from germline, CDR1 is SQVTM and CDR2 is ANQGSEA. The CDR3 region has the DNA TGCAGCGTTGGGGCGGGGGGCAATGAGCAGTTCTTC. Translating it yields CSVGAGGNEQFF.

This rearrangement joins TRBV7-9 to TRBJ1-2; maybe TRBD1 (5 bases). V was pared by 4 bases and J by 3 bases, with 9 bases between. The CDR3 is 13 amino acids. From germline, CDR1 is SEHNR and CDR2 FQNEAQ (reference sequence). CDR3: CASSSGHDYGYTF. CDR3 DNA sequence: TGTGCCAGCAGCTCCGGACACGACTATGGCTACACCTTC.

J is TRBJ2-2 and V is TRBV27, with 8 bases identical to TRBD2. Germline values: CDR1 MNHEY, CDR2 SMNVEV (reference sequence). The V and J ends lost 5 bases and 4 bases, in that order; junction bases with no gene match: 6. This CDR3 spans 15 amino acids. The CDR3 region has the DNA TGTGCCAGCAGTCCCCGGGAGGGCACCACCGGGGAGCTGTTTTTT. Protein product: CASSPREGTTGELFF.

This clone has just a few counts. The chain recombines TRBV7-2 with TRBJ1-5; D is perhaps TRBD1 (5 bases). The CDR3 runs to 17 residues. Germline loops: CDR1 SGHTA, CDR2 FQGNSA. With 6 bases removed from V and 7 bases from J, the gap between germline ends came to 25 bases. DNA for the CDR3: TGTGCCAGCAGTTCGGGACTAGGGTCGCAACTGGGGCAGCCCCAGCATTTT. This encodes CASSSGLGSQLGQPQHF.

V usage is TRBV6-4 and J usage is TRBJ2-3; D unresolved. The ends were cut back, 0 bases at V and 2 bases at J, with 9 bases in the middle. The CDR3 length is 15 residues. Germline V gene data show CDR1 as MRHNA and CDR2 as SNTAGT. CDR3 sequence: CASSDSTGSTDTQYF. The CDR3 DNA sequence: TGTGCCAGCAGTGACTCAACTGGTTCCACAGATACGCAGTATTTT.

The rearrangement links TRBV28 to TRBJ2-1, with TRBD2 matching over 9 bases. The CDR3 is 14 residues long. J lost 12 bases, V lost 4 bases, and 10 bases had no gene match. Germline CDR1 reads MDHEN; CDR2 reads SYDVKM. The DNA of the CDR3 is TGTGCCAGCAGTTCCGGGGGCGGGAGGGCTCGGCAGTTCTTC. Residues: CASSSGGGRARQFF. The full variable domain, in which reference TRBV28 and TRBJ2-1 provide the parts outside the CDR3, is DVKVTQSSRYLVKRTGEKVFLECVQDMDHENMFWYRQDPGLGLRLIYFSYDVKMKEKGDIPEGYSVSREKKERFSLILESASTNQTSMYLCASSSGGGRARQFFGPGTRLTVL.

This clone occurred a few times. CDR3 nucleotide sequence: TGTGCCAGCAGCGTAGAGGGACAGCAAAAACTGTTTTTT. Its translation is CASSVEGQQKLFF. J is TRBJ1-4 and V is TRBV9; 7 positions match TRBD1. J lost 9 bases, V lost 0 bases, and 2 bases had no gene match. The germline V gene encodes CDR1 SGDLS and CDR2 YYNGEE. This CDR3 spans 13 amino acids. Variable domain in full (rest from reference TRBV9 and TRBJ1-4): DSGVTQTPKHLITATGQRVTLRCSPRSGDLSVYWYQQSLDQGLQFLIQYYNGEERAKGNILERFSAQQFPDLHSELNLSSLELGDSALYFCASSVEGQQKLFFGSGTQLSVL.

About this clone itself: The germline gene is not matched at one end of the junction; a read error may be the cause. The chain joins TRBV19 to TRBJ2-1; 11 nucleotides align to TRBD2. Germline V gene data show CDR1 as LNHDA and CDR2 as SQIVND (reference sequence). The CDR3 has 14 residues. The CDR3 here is CASRIAGGPGEQFF. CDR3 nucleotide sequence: TGTGCCAGTAGGATAGCGGGAGGGCCGGGAGAGCAGTTCTTC.

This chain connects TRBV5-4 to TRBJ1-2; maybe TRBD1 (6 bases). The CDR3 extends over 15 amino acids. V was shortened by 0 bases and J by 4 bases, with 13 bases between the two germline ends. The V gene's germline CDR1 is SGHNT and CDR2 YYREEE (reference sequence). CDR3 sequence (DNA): TGTGCCAGCAGCTTGGCGGGGGGGCGAGGCTATGGCTACACCTTC. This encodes CASSLAGGRGYGYTF. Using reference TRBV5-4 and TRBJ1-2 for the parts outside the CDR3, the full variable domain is ETGVTQSPTHLIKTRGQQVTLRCSSQSGHNTVSWYQQALGQGPQFIFQYYREEENGRGNFPPRFSGLQFPNYSSELNVNALELDDSALYLCASSLAGGRGYGYTFGSGTRLTVV.

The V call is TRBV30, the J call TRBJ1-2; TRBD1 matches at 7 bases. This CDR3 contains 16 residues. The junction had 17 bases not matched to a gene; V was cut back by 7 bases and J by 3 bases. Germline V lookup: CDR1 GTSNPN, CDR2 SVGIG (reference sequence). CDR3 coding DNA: TGTGCCTCCCCAAGAGACAGGGAGGCCTCTTACTATGGCTACACCTTC. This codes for CASPRDREASYYGYTF.